The 29 T cell receptor beta chains listed next were all sequenced from one sample in a study of cytomegalovirus exposure and HLA in healthy donors. Produced via immunoSEQ multiplex PCR; TCRdb's table is partial and in-frame only. The table records over 65,000 clones, approximately 94% of them present only once. Sequencing input: PBMCs. The receptors originated from a woman under 30 in good health and CMV-seropositive.

As concerns this clone: One end of the junction does not line up with germline, which may come from a read error. The gene calls are TRBV6-1 and TRBJ1-5; TRBD1 aligns across 8 bases. In germline, CDR1 is MNHNS, CDR2 SASEGT. The CDR3 has 13 amino acids. CDR3 in DNA: TGTGCCAGCACCAAAGCCGGGGACAGGTCTATGTATTTT. Translation: CASTKAGDRSMYF.

The V call is TRBV19, the J call TRBJ1-5, with D possibly matching TRBD1 (5 bases). Germline V gene lookup returns CDR1 LNHDA and CDR2 SQIVND (reference sequence). The CDR3 totals 13 residues. V was trimmed by 7 bases and J by 4 bases, leaving 11 bases between them. CDR3 sequence reads: CASKDTMNQPQHF. The DNA for the CDR3 is TGTGCCAGTAAGGACACCATGAATCAGCCCCAGCATTTT.

The gene calls are TRBV9 and TRBJ2-2; a weak D match, TRBD2 (6 bases). The CDR3 extends over 18 amino acids. CDR1 and CDR2 (germline): SGDLS, YYNGEE. Trimming took 3 bases from V and 0 from J, leaving 18 bases between them. CDR3 region: CASSAGGSGGPNTGELFF. The CDR3 DNA reads as TGTGCCAGCAGCGCCGGGGGTAGCGGAGGTCCGAACACCGGGGAGCTGTTTTTT.

The chain uses TRBV4-3 and TRBJ2-7, with D unresolved. Trimming stripped 0 bases from V and 4 bases from J, with 10 bases between. This CDR3 spans 14 amino acids. Germline values: CDR1 LGHNA, CDR2 YSLEER. The CDR3 region has the DNA TGCGCCAGCAGCCAAGATCTTTTCGGTTACGAGCAGTACTTC. It encodes CASSQDLFGYEQYF.

The J gene is TRBJ1-1, the V gene TRBV7-3; D remains ambiguous. V lost 5 bases and J lost 5, with 15 bases in between. The CDR3 extends over 14 amino acids. The germline CDR1 and CDR2 sequences are SGHTA and FQGTGA. CDR3 loop: CASSLASGNTEAFF. CDR3 nucleotides: TGTGCCAGCAGCCTAGCATCGGGAAATACTGAAGCTTTCTTT.

The chain joins TRBV5-1 to TRBJ2-5; 9 bases fit TRBD2. The germline V gene has CDR1 SGHRS and CDR2 YFSETQ. J was trimmed by 3 bases and V by 2 bases; bases with no gene match: 5. The CDR3 has 15 amino acids. CDR3 region: CASSLSGRPEETQYF. Written as DNA, the CDR3 is TGCGCCAGCAGCTTAAGCGGGAGGCCCGAAGAGACCCAGTACTTC. Using reference TRBV5-1 and TRBJ2-5 for the parts outside the CDR3, the full variable domain is KAGVTQTPRYLIKTRGQQVTLSCSPISGHRSVSWYQQTPGQGLQFLFEYFSETQRNKGNFPGRFSGRQFSNSRSEMNVSTLELGDSALYLCASSLSGRPEETQYFGPGTRLLVL.

This sequence joins TRBV9 and TRBJ2-3, with 10 bases fitting TRBD2. CDR3 length: 16 amino acids. Germline loops: CDR1 SGDLS, CDR2 YYNGEE. V lost 2 bases to trimming and J lost 3 bases; unmatched junction nucleotides: 6. The CDR3 reads CASSVLAGVGTDTQYF. DNA of the CDR3: TGTGCCAGCAGCGTTCTAGCGGGGGTGGGGACAGATACGCAGTATTTT.

The chain recombines TRBV9 with TRBJ1-4; D not resolved. The V end lost 4 bases, the J end lost 0 bases, and 13 bases lay between the germline ends. The CDR3 length is 16 residues. Germline V gene lookup returns CDR1 SGDLS and CDR2 YYNGEE. The CDR3 DNA reads TGTGCCAGCAGCCCTCGACGGAGTGCAACTAATGAAAAACTGTTTTTT. Translated: CASSPRRSATNEKLFF.

V and J are TRBV5-6 and TRBJ1-4; TRBD1 matches 8 bases. V was pared by 0 bases and J by 3 bases, with 7 bases of the junction left unmatched. The germline V gene encodes CDR1 SGHDT and CDR2 YYEEEE. There are 17 residues in the CDR3. The CDR3 is CASSLGEAGGPNEKLFF. The DNA of the CDR3 is TGTGCCAGCAGCTTGGGGGAAGCAGGGGGCCCTAATGAAAAACTGTTTTTT.

The gene calls are TRBV10-3 and TRBJ1-3; TRBD1 might be the D (5 bases). There are 14 residues in the CDR3. The ends were cut back, 2 bases at V and 4 bases at J, with 9 bases in the middle. The germline V gene has CDR1 ENHRY and CDR2 SYGVKD. The CDR3 bases are TGTGCCATCAGTGAGACAGGCAGGGGAAACACCATATATTTT. Translated: CAISETGRGNTIYF.

The chain employs TRBV29-1 and TRBJ1-2, with D possibly TRBD1 on 6 matching bases. Germline CDR1 is SQVTM and CDR2 is ANQGSEA. The CDR3 is 14 amino acids. The V end was cut by 0 bases, the J end by 8 bases, with 16 bases between. CDR3 DNA sequence: TGCAGCGTTGAAGATCGTGACAGGATAAAGGGCTACACCTTC. It specifies CSVEDRDRIKGYTF.

The chain links TRBV7-8 to TRBJ2-2; D may be TRBD1 (6 bases). Germline V gene lookup returns CDR1 SGHVS and CDR2 FQNEAQ. This CDR3 spans 15 amino acids. With 6 bases removed from V and 4 bases from J, the gap between germline ends came to 15 bases. The CDR3, as DNA: TGTGCCAGCAGACCTCGAGGGGGTGCCACCGGGGAGCTGTTTTTT. Translated: CASRPRGGATGELFF.

This chain links TRBV27 with TRBJ1-1; 7 bases align to TRBD1. This CDR3 is built from 13 residues. The ends lost 6 bases at V and 4 bases at J; junction bases unmatched: 5. In germline, CDR1 is MNHEY, CDR2 SMNVEV (reference sequence). The CDR3, as DNA: TGTGCCAGCAGGACGACAGGGAGCACTGAAGCTTTCTTT. Translated, it gives CASRTTGSTEAFF.

The chain employs TRBV7-9 and TRBJ1-1; possible D gene TRBD1, 5 bases. The CDR3 is 14 amino acids. V lost 1 base, J lost 6 bases, and 12 bases lay in between. The germline V gene has CDR1 SEHNR and CDR2 FQNEAQ (reference sequence). CDR3 protein: CASSLVGRDPEAFF. The CDR3 DNA reads TGTGCCAGCAGCTTAGTTGGCAGGGATCCTGAAGCTTTCTTT.

This clone was observed a few times. V gene TRBV6-5 combines with J gene TRBJ1-2; 8 positions match TRBD1. Germline CDR1 and CDR2: MNHEY and SVGAGI. V shed 6 bases, J shed 6 bases, and the junction held 12 bases outside the gene matches. The CDR3 is made up of 15 amino acids. CDR3 sequence: CASSQQGGGFDGYTF. Here the CDR3 DNA reads TGTGCCAGCAGCCAACAGGGGGGAGGCTTTGATGGCTACACCTTC.

V usage is TRBV11-2 and J usage is TRBJ2-2; 7 nucleotides line up with TRBD1. This CDR3 is 14 amino acids long. Germline V gene sequence: CDR1 SGHAT, CDR2 FQNNGV. With V trimmed by 6 bases and J by 6 bases, 7 bases remained unmatched. CDR3 DNA sequence: TGTGCCAGCAGATCAACAGGGGTGGCCGGGGAGCTGTTTTTT. This codes for CASRSTGVAGELFF.

CDR3 sequence reads: CASSRGGSLSYEQYF. CDR3 bases: TGTGCCAGCAGCAGGGGCGGGAGCTTGTCCTACGAGCAGTACTTC. This chain joins TRBV6-5 and TRBJ2-7, with D perhaps matching TRBD2 (7 bases). CDR1 MNHEY and CDR2 SVGAGI come from the germline V gene. The CDR3 contains 15 residues. Trimming took 6 bases from V and 1 from J, leaving 16 bases between them.

V gene TRBV6-5 combines with J gene TRBJ1-5, with TRBD1 matching 7 bases. Germline CDR1 reads MNHEY; CDR2 reads SVGAGI. After removal of 4 bases from V and 8 bases from J, the junction contained 8 bases not matched to a gene. The CDR3 is made up of 14 amino acids. CDR3 in DNA: TGTGCCAGCAGTTCATACAGGGGTCGTGAGCCCCAGCATTTT. It encodes CASSSYRGREPQHF.

This sequence joins TRBV13 and TRBJ2-7; the D gene is possibly TRBD1 (5 bases). The CDR3 totals 16 residues. Germline V gene sequence: CDR1 PRHDT, CDR2 FYEKMQ (reference sequence). Trimming removed 6 bases from V and 4 bases from J, with 22 bases in between. Here the CDR3 reads CASSPTQQVLPYEQYF. The CDR3, as DNA: TGTGCCAGCAGTCCCACTCAACAGGTTCTACCTTACGAGCAGTACTTC.

Only one count was recorded for this clone. This chain links TRBV9 with TRBJ1-2; tentative D call: TRBD1 (5 bases). CDR1 and CDR2 from the germline V gene are SGDLS and YYNGEE. Between the trimmed V and J ends, which lost 4 bases and 0 bases, there was a span of 16 bases. This CDR3 spans 16 amino acids. CDR3 bases: TGTGCCAGCAGCCCAGGAACGGGGGGAGCTAACTATGGCTACACCTTC. This encodes CASSPGTGGANYGYTF.

The chain links TRBV6-5 to TRBJ2-7; tentative D call: TRBD2 (5 bases). Per the germline V gene, CDR1 is MNHEY and CDR2 is SVGAGI. This CDR3 spans 14 amino acids. Trimming shortened V by 2 bases and J by 2 bases, and 10 bases separated the two germline ends. The CDR3 sequence is CASSYNGVPYEQYF. In DNA, the CDR3 is TGTGCCAGCAGTTACAACGGGGTTCCCTACGAGCAGTACTTC.

In its sample, this clone was seen a few times. The chain links TRBV18 to TRBJ2-3; TRBD1 matches at 7 bases. Germline trimming cut 4 bases from V and 3 bases from J; bases unmatched to any gene: 13. The germline V gene encodes CDR1 KGHSH and CDR2 LQKENI. This CDR3 region has 17 residues. CDR3 DNA: TGTGCCAGCTCACTTCAGGCAGGGGGTACCGGTACAGATACGCAGTATTTT. This gives the protein CASSLQAGGTGTDTQYF.

This chain connects TRBV6-5 to TRBJ1-1; 10 bases agree with TRBD1. The ends lost 4 bases at V and 5 bases at J; junction bases unmatched: 7. CDR1 and CDR2 (germline): MNHEY, SVGAGI. This CDR3 comprises 15 residues. The CDR3 nucleotides are TGTGCCAGCAGTTCCCCGGGACAGGGGAGAACTGAAGCTTTCTTT. This sequence encodes CASSSPGQGRTEAFF.

This chain links TRBV30 with TRBJ1-2, with D perhaps matching TRBD1 (5 bases). Trimming shortened V by 0 bases and J by 6 bases, and 11 bases separated the two germline ends. The CDR3 sequence is 13 residues long. CDR1 and CDR2 (germline): GTSNPN, SVGIG (reference sequence). CDR3 sequence reads: CAWSVGRDDGYTF. The CDR3 DNA follows: TGTGCCTGGAGTGTCGGCAGGGATGATGGCTACACCTTC.

The chain joins TRBV4-3 to TRBJ1-1; D possibly corresponds to TRBD1 (5 bases). The CDR3 sequence is 14 residues long. Germline CDR1 is LGHNA and CDR2 is YSLEER. Trimming pared 0 bases from V and 3 bases from J, leaving 8 bases between. The CDR3 is CASSQDGGDTEAFF. The CDR3 nucleotides are TGCGCCAGCAGCCAAGACGGGGGGGACACTGAAGCTTTCTTT.

The rearrangement links TRBV28 to TRBJ2-1; a weak D match, TRBD2 (5 bases). Germline loops: CDR1 MDHEN, CDR2 SYDVKM. Between the trimmed V and J ends, which lost 6 bases and 3 bases, there was a span of 15 bases. There are 15 residues in the CDR3. CDR3 coding DNA: TGTGCCAGCAGCAAGGACGGGGAGCACTACAATGAGCAGTTCTTC. Translation: CASSKDGEHYNEQFF.

The J gene is TRBJ2-1, the V gene TRBV5-4; 8 bases agree with TRBD2. The junction had 1 base not matched to a gene; V was cut back by 1 base and J by 1 base. This CDR3 contains 15 residues. Germline values: CDR1 SGHNT, CDR2 YYREEE (reference sequence). This CDR3 is CASSLRGGSYNEQFF. The CDR3 coding sequence is TGTGCCAGCAGCTTGCGCGGGGGGTCCTACAATGAGCAGTTCTTC.

This sequence joins TRBV7-9 and TRBJ2-7; 7 nucleotides match TRBD1. V dropped 5 bases and J dropped 3; count of bases not matched to a gene: 10. CDR3 size: 15 residues. Germline V lookup: CDR1 SEHNR, CDR2 FQNEAQ (reference sequence). The CDR3 protein is CASSPSQGSHYEQYF. CDR3 DNA: TGTGCCAGCAGCCCGTCACAGGGGAGTCACTACGAGCAGTACTTC.

The chain joins TRBV7-6 to TRBJ2-2; D is possibly TRBD1 (5 bases). The CDR3 sequence is 15 residues long. V was shortened by 3 bases and J by 7 bases, with 15 bases between the two germline ends. CDR1 is SGHVS and CDR2 is FNYEAQ in the germline V gene. The CDR3 loop is CASSFLRVQDGELFF. The CDR3 DNA reads as TGTGCCAGCAGCTTCCTCAGGGTACAGGACGGGGAGCTGTTTTTT.